Below are 5 T cell receptor beta chains sequenced from a single sample in a study of type 1 regulatory T cells. TCRdb itself ran the reads through MiXCR, one entry per CDR3 protein. The repertoire includes about 100,000 distinct CDR3 sequences, roughly a third of them detected once, and less than 2.5% sits in the top ten. Sequencing was performed on CD4+ T cells, either the whole sample or a sorted fraction (not recorded which). Every receptor here comes from a human donor in good health.

V is TRBV20-1 and J is TRBJ2-5; D unclear. V was shortened by 5 bases and J by 1 base, with 11 bases between the two germline ends. CDR3 length: 13 amino acids. Germline V gene data show CDR1 as DFQATT and CDR2 as SNEGSKA (reference sequence). The CDR3 region is CSAPQVVQETQYF. CDR3 coding DNA: TGCAGTGCTCCTCAGGTGGTCCAAGAGACCCAGTACTTC.

The CDR3 region has the DNA TGTGCCACCAGCAGAGCGGGGCAAGGGGCCGGGGAGCTGTTTTTT. This gives the protein CATSRAGQGAGELFF. V and J are TRBV15 and TRBJ2-2; either TRBD1 or TRBD2 may fit D (5 bases each). Trimming removed 1 base at V and 6 bases at J, with 12 bases between. The CDR3 consists of 15 residues. Germline CDR1 LNHNV, CDR2 YYDKDF (reference sequence). The entire variable domain, with the rest obtained from reference TRBV15 and TRBJ2-2, is as follows: DAMVIQNPRYQVTQFGKPVTLSCSQTLNHNVMYWYQQKSSQAPKLLFHYYDKDFNNEADTPDNFQSRRPNTSFCFLDIRSPGLGDTAMYLCATSRAGQGAGELFFGEGSRLTVL.

The V call is TRBV6-5, the J call TRBJ2-5; D is possibly TRBD1 (6 bases). Germline-derived CDR1 and CDR2 are MNHEY and SVGAGI. The CDR3 sequence is 15 residues long. V gave up 5 bases and J gave up 7 bases, with 20 bases separating them. The CDR3 sequence: CASSPRTDKGWTQYF. The CDR3 DNA reads as TGTGCCAGCAGTCCCCGGACAGATAAAGGGTGGACCCAGTACTTC.

The chain joins TRBV2 to TRBJ1-5; D is perhaps TRBD1 (6 bases). This CDR3 has 13 residues. V was trimmed by 7 bases and J by 4 bases, leaving 11 bases between them. Germline values: CDR1 SNHLY, CDR2 FYNNEI. The CDR3 DNA follows: TGTGCCAGCACCAGGGGAGGAAATCAGCCCCAGCATTTT. As protein: CASTRGGNQPQHF.

For this clonotype: Germline and junction disagree at one end, which may indicate a read error. V usage is TRBV11-2 and J usage is TRBJ2-5; 7 bases map to TRBD1. CDR1 and CDR2 from the germline V gene are SGHAT and FQNNGV. The CDR3 runs to 13 residues. The CDR3 DNA is TGTGCCAGCAGCGGGACAGCCCAAGGGACCCAGTACTTC. Translation gives CASSGTAQGTQYF.